The clone carrying this T cell receptor (beta chain) was counted many times. These data are taken from a study of T-cell memory formation after mild COVID-19. The V and J ends lost 4 bases and 6 bases, in that order; junction bases with no gene match: 10. The CDR3 consists of 15 residues. Germline V CDR1 and CDR2: SGHKS, YYEKEE (reference sequence). TCRdb re-called the 5' RACE reads with MiXCR, one entry per CDR3 protein. The sample includes more than 450,000 distinct CDR3 sequences, about a sixth of them seen just once. The V gene is TRBV5-5, the J gene TRBJ2-1, with 7 bases lining up with TRBD1. This receptor was taken from an adult woman who had mild COVID-19 (a few samples of this study predate the infection). Cell type and time point are not known. Material for sequencing was PBMCs or a T cell subset sorted from them (not recorded which). The CDR3 DNA reads as TGTGCCAGCAGCCGCTTCGACCGGGACAGCAATGAGCAGTTCTTC. As protein: CASSRFDRDSNEQFF.